A single T cell receptor (beta chain) is shown here with its context. Its antigen remains unidentified. The table came from immunoSEQ multiplex PCR; TCRdb's copy has only in-frame clones and leaves some out. The repertoire includes around 1.9 million clones, over 85% of them detected once, and around 1.8% sits in the top ten. CD45RO-negative, CCR7-positively selected cells formed the naive CD8 fraction, excluding terminally differentiated effector memory CD45RA+ cells. Each donor was a Caucasian adult residing in Nashville, Tennessee. The entry originates in a study of shared clonotypes between healthy human individuals. Trimming cost V 0 bases and J 4 bases, with 10 bases left between them. Germline CDR1 reads SNHLY; CDR2 reads FYNNEI. The CDR3 is 15 residues long. Points from the study as a whole: Investigators collected only blood, and repertoires in tissues likely differ.

This TCR derives from a man younger than 35 in good health. Some clones in this sample may be carry-over from other donors' samples. The V and J genes are TRBV2 and TRBJ1-3; TRBD1 might be the D (5 bases). Sequencing was performed on naive CD8+ T cells from PBMCs. The CDR3 sequence: CASSEAPGPGNTIYF. The CDR3 DNA follows: TGTGCCAGCAGTGAAGCGCCGGGGCCGGGAAACACCATATATTTT. The full variable domain, rest sourced from reference TRBV2 and TRBJ1-3, is EPEVTQTPSHQVTQMGQEVILRCVPISNHLYFYWYRQILGQKVEFLVSFYNNEISEKSEIFDDQFSVERPDGSNFTLKIRSTKLEDSAMYFCASSEAPGPGNTIYFGEGSWLTVV.